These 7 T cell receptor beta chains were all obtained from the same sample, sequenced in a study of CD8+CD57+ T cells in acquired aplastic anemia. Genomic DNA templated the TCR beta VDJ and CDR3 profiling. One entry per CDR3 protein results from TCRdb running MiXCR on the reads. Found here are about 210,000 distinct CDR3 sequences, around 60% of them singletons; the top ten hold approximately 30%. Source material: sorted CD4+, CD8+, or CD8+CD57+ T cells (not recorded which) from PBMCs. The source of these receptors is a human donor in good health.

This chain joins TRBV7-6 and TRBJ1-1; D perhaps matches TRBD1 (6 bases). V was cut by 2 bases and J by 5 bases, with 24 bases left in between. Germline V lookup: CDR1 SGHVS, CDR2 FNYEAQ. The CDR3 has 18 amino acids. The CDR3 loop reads CASSLRRAADRRGTEAFF. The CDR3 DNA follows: TGTGCCAGCAGCTTAAGGCGTGCGGCGGACAGAAGGGGAACTGAAGCTTTCTTT. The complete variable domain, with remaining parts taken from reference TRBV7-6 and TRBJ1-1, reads GAGVSQSPRYKVTKRGQDVALRCDPISGHVSLYWYRQALGQGPEFLTYFNYEAQQDKSGLPNDRFSAERPEGSISTLTIQRTEQRDSAMYRCASSLRRAADRRGTEAFFGQGTRLTVV.

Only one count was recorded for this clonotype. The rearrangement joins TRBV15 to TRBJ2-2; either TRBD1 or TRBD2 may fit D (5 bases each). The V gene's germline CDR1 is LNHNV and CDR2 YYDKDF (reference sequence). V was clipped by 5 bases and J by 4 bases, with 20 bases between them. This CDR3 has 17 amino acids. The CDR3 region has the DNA TGTGCCACCAGCTCAAGAGCGTGGTGGGGGAGCACCGGGGAGCTGTTTTTT. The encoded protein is CATSSRAWWGSTGELFF.

In DNA, the CDR3 is TGTGCCAGCAGTCCTCCCCTAAGGACAGGGGATGGCGGCTACACCTTC. Amino acid sequence: CASSPPLRTGDGGYTF. The V call is TRBV12-3 or TRBV12-4, the J call TRBJ1-2; 9 bases are shared with TRBD1. This CDR3 region has 16 residues. V dropped 5 bases and J dropped 8; count of bases not matched to a gene: 15.

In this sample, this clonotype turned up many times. CDR3 coding DNA: TGTGCCAGCAGTGGCACTAGCGGTTACCAACAAGAGACCCAGTACTTC. This gives the protein CASSGTSGYQQETQYF. This sequence joins TRBV13 and TRBJ2-5; 8 positions match TRBD2. Looked up from germline, CDR1 is PRHDT and CDR2 is FYEKMQ (reference sequence). This CDR3 is built from 16 residues. J was trimmed by 2 bases and V by 6 bases; bases with no gene match: 11.

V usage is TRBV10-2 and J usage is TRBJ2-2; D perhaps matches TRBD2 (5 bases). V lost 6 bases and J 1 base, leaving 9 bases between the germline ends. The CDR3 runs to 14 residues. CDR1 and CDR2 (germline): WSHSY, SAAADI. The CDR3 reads CASSETRNTGELFF. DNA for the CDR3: TGCGCCAGCAGCGAAACTAGGAACACCGGGGAGCTGTTTTTT.

CDR3 DNA: TGTGCCAGCAGCTTAGGGGGGACAGGTAGGAACACTGAAGCTTTCTTT. Residues: CASSLGGTGRNTEAFF. V gene TRBV7-8 combines with J gene TRBJ1-1; 8 bases agree with TRBD1. Unmatched junction bases numbered 5, after V lost 1 base and J lost 1 base. CDR1 is SGHVS, CDR2 FQNEAQ, per germline. This CDR3 spans 16 amino acids.

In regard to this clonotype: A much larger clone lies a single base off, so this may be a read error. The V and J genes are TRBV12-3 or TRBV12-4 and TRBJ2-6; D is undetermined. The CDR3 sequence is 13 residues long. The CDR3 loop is CASSLDGVNVLTF. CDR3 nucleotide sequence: TGTGCCAGCAGTTTAGATGGGGTCAACGTCCTGACTTTC.